Following are 21 T cell receptor beta chains from one sample sequenced in a study of shared clonotypes between healthy human individuals. TCRdb's table, derived via immunoSEQ multiplex PCR, lists solely in-frame clones and lacks some. The table lists around 340,000 clones, about 73% of them singletons. Sequencing was performed on memory CD4+ T cells sorted from blood. This sample's subset: CD45RA-negative fraction. These TCRs come from a man aged 25 to 45 in good health.

The V and J genes are TRBV10-3 and TRBJ2-7, with D unresolved. V was clipped by 8 bases and J by 0 bases, with 8 bases between them. The CDR3 runs to 12 residues. Germline V gene sequence: CDR1 ENHRY, CDR2 SYGVKD. This CDR3 is CAISADSYEQYF. For the CDR3, the DNA is TGTGCCATCTCGGCGGACTCCTACGAGCAGTACTTC.

V and J are TRBV7-8 and TRBJ2-7, with D uncertain. The CDR3 length is 15 residues. With 5 bases removed from V and 1 base from J, the gap between germline ends came to 15 bases. The germline gives CDR1 SGHVS, CDR2 FQNEAQ. CDR3 bases: TGTGCCAGCAGCCTAAGGCCACTTCCATCCTACGAGCAGTACTTC. Translation gives CASSLRPLPSYEQYF.

The chain employs TRBV14 and TRBJ1-1, with TRBD1 matching 8 bases. The germline V gene has CDR1 SGHDN and CDR2 FVKESK. J was trimmed by 1 base and V by 3 bases; bases with no gene match: 7. This CDR3 spans 16 amino acids. The CDR3 here is CASSHRSGTGNTEAFF. CDR3 DNA: TGTGCCAGCAGCCACCGCTCCGGGACAGGGAACACTGAAGCTTTCTTT.

V gene TRBV9 combines with J gene TRBJ2-3, with D perhaps matching TRBD2 (5 bases). Germline assignment: CDR1 SGDLS and CDR2 YYNGEE. V gave up 4 bases and J gave up 7 bases, with 22 bases separating them. The CDR3 extends over 16 amino acids. The CDR3 loop reads CASSKLTTGRENTQYF. The CDR3 coding sequence is TGTGCCAGCAGCAAACTTACTACTGGACGGGAAAATACGCAGTATTTT.

The rearrangement links TRBV18 to TRBJ2-5; 7 nucleotides align to TRBD1. Germline V gives CDR1 KGHSH, CDR2 LQKENI. After removal of 0 bases from V and 2 bases from J, the junction contained 3 bases not matched to a gene. The CDR3 contains 15 residues. CDR3 DNA: TGTGCCAGCTCACCACCATTGGGACAGCAAGAGACCCAGTACTTC. It yields the protein CASSPPLGQQETQYF.

The J gene is TRBJ2-7, the V gene TRBV11-2; 11 bases match TRBD2. The germline CDR1 and CDR2 sequences are SGHAT and FQNNGV. V gave up 5 bases and J gave up 7 bases; unmatched junction bases: 10. The length of the CDR3 is 15 residues. The CDR3 protein is CASSTPLAGVIEQYF. The DNA of the CDR3 is TGTGCCAGCAGCACCCCACTAGCGGGAGTGATAGAGCAGTACTTC.

Comments on this clone: This may come from a read error, since a much larger clone is one base off. V is TRBV5-1 and J is TRBJ2-5; unclear D gene. The germline CDR1 and CDR2 sequences are SGHRS and YFSETQ. The ends were cut back, 2 bases at V and 0 bases at J, with 2 bases in the middle. The CDR3 covers 12 residues. The CDR3 bases are TGCGCCAGCAGCTTCGACCAAGAGACCCAGTACTTC. This encodes CASSFDQETQYF.

The chain has TRBV18 and TRBJ2-5; 8 bases line up with TRBD1. Germline assignment: CDR1 KGHSH and CDR2 LQKENI. The CDR3 covers 17 residues. Losses at the gene ends were 1 base for V and 4 bases for J; bases not matched to a gene: 11. The CDR3 is CASSPLAGQGARETQYF. CDR3 coding DNA: TGTGCCAGCTCACCACTGGCCGGGCAGGGGGCCCGAGAGACCCAGTACTTC. The full variable domain, its missing parts supplied by reference TRBV18 and TRBJ2-5, is NAGVMQNPRHLVRRRGQEARLRCSPMKGHSHVYWYRQLPEEGLKFMVYLQKENIIDESGMPKERFSAEFPKEGPSILRIQQVVRGDSAAYFCASSPLAGQGARETQYFGPGTRLLVL.

The J gene is TRBJ2-2, the V gene TRBV11-2; TRBD2 might be the D (5 bases). Germline CDR1 and CDR2: SGHAT and FQNNGV. There are 18 residues in the CDR3. V was clipped by 5 bases and J by 5 bases, with 24 bases between them. CDR3 loop: CASSPQIFTTRGTGELFF. CDR3 DNA: TGTGCCAGCAGCCCCCAAATATTCACGACTCGAGGGACCGGGGAGCTGTTTTTT. Combining the CDR3 with reference TRBV11-2 and TRBJ2-2 gives the whole variable domain EAGVAQSPRYKIIEKRQSVAFWCNPISGHATLYWYQQILGQGPKLLIQFQNNGVVDDSQLPKDRFSAERLKGVDSTLKIQPAKLEDSAVYLCASSPQIFTTRGTGELFFGEGSRLTVL.

The chain has TRBV7-9 and TRBJ1-4, with a weak D call TRBD1 (6 bases). V was clipped by 2 bases and J by 6 bases, with 13 bases between them. CDR1 and CDR2 (germline): SEHNR, FQNEAQ (reference sequence). The CDR3 covers 15 residues. The DNA of the CDR3 is TGTGCCAGCAGCTTACCCAGGGGCGGGGATGAAAAACTGTTTTTT. Translating gives CASSLPRGGDEKLFF.

This chain joins TRBV11-2 and TRBJ2-1; D could derive from TRBD1 or TRBD2 (5 bases each). Germline lookup yields CDR1 SGHAT and CDR2 FQNNGV. The CDR3 contains 15 residues. V shed 3 bases and J shed 1 base, with 10 bases lying between them. The DNA for the CDR3 is TGTGCCAGCAGCTTGCTGGGGGTTTCCTACAATGAGCAGTTCTTC. Its protein is CASSLLGVSYNEQFF.

This rearrangement joins TRBV6-1 to TRBJ1-5; D not certain. This CDR3 contains 11 residues. Deletions cut 5 bases from V and 4 bases from J, with 3 bases between. Germline V gives CDR1 MNHNS, CDR2 SASEGT. CDR3 DNA sequence: TGTGCCAGCAGTTCAAATCAGCCCCAGCATTTT. Translating it yields CASSSNQPQHF.

In this sample, this clone turned up a few times. This chain joins TRBV28 and TRBJ1-1; TRBD1 matches at 8 bases. J lost 3 bases, V lost 2 bases, and 29 bases had no gene match. Germline assignment: CDR1 MDHEN and CDR2 SYDVKM. This CDR3 comprises 23 residues. The CDR3: CASSLGQGAGGPQALSGDTEAFF. Here the CDR3 DNA reads TGTGCCAGCAGTTTAGGACAGGGAGCGGGGGGCCCTCAAGCATTGTCAGGGGACACTGAAGCTTTCTTT.

The chain couples TRBV28 to TRBJ1-1, with D perhaps TRBD1 (5 bases). The germline V gene encodes CDR1 MDHEN and CDR2 SYDVKM. The CDR3 sequence is 14 residues long. V gave up 3 bases and J gave up 3 bases, with 11 bases separating them. CDR3: CASSLGQGYTEAFF. The DNA for the CDR3 is TGTGCCAGCAGTTTGGGCCAGGGATACACTGAAGCTTTCTTT.

The sample holds one count of this clone. The identical CDR3 is also encoded by other nucleotide sequences in the sample. The chain employs TRBV6-1 and TRBJ2-7; 7 bases are a match to TRBD1. Losses at the gene ends were 2 bases for V and 3 bases for J; bases not matched to a gene: 10. Germline CDR1 reads MNHNS; CDR2 reads SASEGT. The CDR3 is 16 amino acids. CDR3 sequence (DNA): TGTGCCAGCAGTGAACAGCCAGGGGGTGGCGGCTACGAGCAGTACTTC. This encodes CASSEQPGGGGYEQYF.

The chain is built from TRBV6-1 and TRBJ2-7, with D maybe TRBD1 (5 bases). V lost 2 bases and J 0 bases, leaving 14 bases between the germline ends. CDR1 and CDR2 from the germline V gene are MNHNS and SASEGT. The CDR3 consists of 16 residues. The DNA of the CDR3 is TGTGCCAGCAGTGAAATACCCAGGGCGAGCTCCTACGAGCAGTACTTC. This codes for CASSEIPRASSYEQYF.

The chain uses TRBV28 and TRBJ2-7, with D possibly TRBD1 on 6 matching bases. The CDR3 length is 16 residues. The germline V gene encodes CDR1 MDHEN and CDR2 SYDVKM. Deletions cut 5 bases from V and 2 bases from J, with 19 bases between. As DNA, the CDR3 is TGTGCCAGCAGTCCGTTCGTGACACAGGGCGCCTACGAGCAGTACTTC. It specifies CASSPFVTQGAYEQYF.

This clone has a handful of counts. The CDR3 loop is CASSQETGGIETQYF. CDR3 in DNA: TGTGCCAGCTCTCAAGAGACAGGGGGTATTGAGACCCAGTACTTC. The chain uses TRBV18 and TRBJ2-5, with 9 bases matching TRBD1. Germline-derived CDR1 and CDR2 are KGHSH and LQKENI. CDR3 length equals 15 residues. The V segment lost 6 bases and the J segment 5 bases; nucleotides outside the gene matches: 10.

This clone was detected ten times or more. This chain joins TRBV5-5 and TRBJ2-7; D perhaps matches TRBD1 (6 bases). Germline V gene sequence: CDR1 SGHKS, CDR2 YYEKEE (reference sequence). The CDR3 spans 14 residues. V lost 9 bases and J lost 0, with 16 bases in between. For the CDR3, the DNA is TGTGCCACCGGACAGCCGTCTATCTCCTACGAGCAGTACTTC. This encodes CATGQPSISYEQYF.

The chain uses TRBV7-2 and TRBJ2-7, with 7 nucleotides matching TRBD2. The junction had 12 bases not matched to a gene; V was cut back by 6 bases and J by 1 base. Germline CDR1 SGHTA, CDR2 FQGNSA. The CDR3 runs 16 residues. CDR3 region: CASRLHAQRDSYEQYF. The DNA for the CDR3 is TGTGCCAGCAGACTCCATGCCCAGCGGGATTCCTACGAGCAGTACTTC.

The chain is built from TRBV18 and TRBJ1-6, with D perhaps TRBD1 (6 bases). The germline V and J ends were trimmed by 2 bases and 7 bases, with 9 bases remaining between them. Germline V lookup: CDR1 KGHSH, CDR2 LQKENI. This CDR3 spans 14 amino acids. This CDR3 is CASSPSRGNSPLHF. DNA for the CDR3: TGTGCCAGCTCACCATCCAGGGGAAATTCACCCCTCCACTTT.